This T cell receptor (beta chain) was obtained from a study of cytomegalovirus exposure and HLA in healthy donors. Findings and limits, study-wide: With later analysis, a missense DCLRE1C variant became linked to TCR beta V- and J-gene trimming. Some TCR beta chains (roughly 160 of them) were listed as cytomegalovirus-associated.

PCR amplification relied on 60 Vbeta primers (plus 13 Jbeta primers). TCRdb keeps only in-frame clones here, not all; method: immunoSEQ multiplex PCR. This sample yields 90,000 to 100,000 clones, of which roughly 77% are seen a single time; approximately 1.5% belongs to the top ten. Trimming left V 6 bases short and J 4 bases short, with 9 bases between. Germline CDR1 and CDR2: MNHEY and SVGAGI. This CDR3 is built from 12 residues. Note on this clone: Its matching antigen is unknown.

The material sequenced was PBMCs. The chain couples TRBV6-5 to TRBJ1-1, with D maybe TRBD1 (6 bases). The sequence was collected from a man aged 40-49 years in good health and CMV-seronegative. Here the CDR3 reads CASSQGGTEAFF. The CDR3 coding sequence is TGTGCCAGCAGCCAAGGGGGCACTGAAGCTTTCTTT.